Listed below are T cell receptor beta chains from one sample, sequenced in a study of T cell responses to AZD1222 COVID-19 vaccine. The repertoire was sequenced with immunoSEQ multiplex PCR; TCRdb's copy has only in-frame clones and lacks some. The table records about 85,000 clones, about 85% of them present only once. Sequencing was performed on peripheral blood, taken 28 days after the second AZD1222 dose. These receptors were taken from an adult who received the AZD1222 COVID-19 vaccine. Both conserved end residues are part of each CDR3. The D gene is left open where the match is weak. Clone size is shown for a subset of rows, as once, few, many or a class of expanded clone.

once TRBJ2-1 14 TRBV5-1 TRBD2 TGCGCCAGCAGCGCCGGGACTAGGGACAATGAGCAGTTCTTC CASSAGTRDNEQFF
. TRBJ1-2 13 TRBV7-2 . TGTGCCAGCAGCTTAGTGGGGGCGGATGGCTACACCTTC CASSLVGADGYTF
. TRBJ2-1 14 TRBV25-1 TRBD2 TGTGCCAGCAGAAGTAGCGGGAGAAGAAATGAGCAGTTCTTC CASRSSGRRNEQFF
. TRBJ2-2 15 TRBV20-1 TRBD1 TGCAGTGCTAGTGCCGGGACAGGACTCACCGGGGAGCTGTTTTTT CSASAGTGLTGELFF
few TRBJ1-1 11 TRBV27 . TGTGCCAGCACCCTTGGGACTGAAGCTTTCTTT CASTLGTEAFF
. TRBJ2-1 17 TRBV14 TRBD1 TGTGCCAGCAGCCAACTTAAGGGACAGGGGGCAGGGAATGAGCAGTTCTTC CASSQLKGQGAGNEQFF
. TRBJ1-1 14 TRBV7-9 TRBD1 TGTGCCAGCAGCTTTGGACAGGCGAACACTGAAGCTTTCTTT CASSFGQANTEAFF
. TRBJ1-5 12 TRBV29-1 . TGCAGCGTGGGGGGTGTTAATCAGCCCCAGCATTTT CSVGGVNQPQHF
once TRBJ2-5 14 TRBV27 TRBD2 TGTGCCAGCAGCGTGCTGGGGGAGGGTGAGACCCAGTACTTC CASSVLGEGETQYF
. TRBJ1-1 13 TRBV28 . TGTGCCAGTGAGATTGCGGGTAGAAATGAAGCTTTCTTT CASEIAGRNEAFF
. TRBJ2-1 15 TRBV5-1 TRBD2 TGCGCCAGCAGCTTGGAACCTAGCGGGGGGAATGAGCAGTTCTTC CASSLEPSGGNEQFF
. TRBJ2-5 14 TRBV7-2 TRBD2 TGTGCCAGCAGCTTACTGGGACTAGCAGAGACCCAGTACTTC CASSLLGLAETQYF
. TRBJ1-1 14 TRBV11-2 . TGTGCCAGCAGCCTCTCCTGGGGCAACACTGAAGCTTTCTTT CASSLSWGNTEAFF
. TRBJ1-6 20 TRBV10-3 TRBD1 TGTGCCATCAGTGGAGGCAGGGGGGCGACATACGGCTCCTATAATTCACCCCTCCACTTT CAISGGRGATYGSYNSPLHF
. TRBJ2-7 15 TRBV21-1 . TGTGCCAGCAGCAAAGAGCCGCGGGGCATATACGAGCAGTACTTC CASSKEPRGIYEQYF
. TRBJ2-7 15 TRBV7-9 TRBD2 TGTGCCAGCAGCCCGGGACTAGCGGGAGTTAACGAGCAGTACTTC CASSPGLAGVNEQYF
. TRBJ2-7 12 TRBV5-4 TRBD2 TGTGCCAGCAGCTTGGGGGGGGGTGAGCAGTACTTC CASSLGGGEQYF
. TRBJ2-5 14 TRBV30 . TGTGCCTGGAGTGTCGGTACATTCCAAGAGACCCAGTACTTC CAWSVGTFQETQYF
. TRBJ2-1 16 TRBV4-2 TRBD2 TGTGCCAGCAGCCCCCGATTGCTAGCGGGAGTCGGTGAGCAGTTCTTC CASSPRLLAGVGEQFF
. TRBJ1-1 13 TRBV11-3 . TGTGCCAGCAGCTTAGACGGACGGGCTGAAGCTTTCTTT CASSLDGRAEAFF
few TRBJ2-3 12 TRBV4-2 . TGTGCCAGCAGCCCCCACACAGATACGCAGTATTTT CASSPHTDTQYF
. TRBJ1-5 15 TRBV4-1 . TGCGCCAGCAGCCAAGGCACACAGGGAAATCAGCCCCAGCATTTT CASSQGTQGNQPQHF
. TRBJ2-3 16 TRBV10-1 TRBD2 TGCGCCAGCAGTGATCAGGCTAGCGGGAGCACAGATACGCAGTATTTT CASSDQASGSTDTQYF
. TRBJ2-1 14 TRBV28 TRBD2 TGTGCCAGCAGTTCTAGCGGGAGTATCGGTGAGCAGTTCTTC CASSSSGSIGEQFF
. TRBJ2-5 19 TRBV28 TRBD1 TGTGCCAGCAGTTTGGCTGGTACAGTGGGACAGACGGAGGAGGAGACCCAGTACTTC CASSLAGTVGQTEEETQYF
few TRBJ2-7 13 TRBV3-1/TRBV3-2 TRBD1 TGTGCCAGCAGTATGACAGGGACCTACGAGCAGTACTTC CASSMTGTYEQYF
few TRBJ1-2 15 TRBV5-5 . TGTGCCAGCAGCCCGGGACCGGACGCTGTCTATGGCTACACCTTC CASSPGPDAVYGYTF
. TRBJ2-5 16 TRBV3-1/TRBV3-2 TRBD2 TGTGCCAGCAGCCAGGGACTAGCGGGAGGCCAAGAGACCCAGTACTTC CASSQGLAGGQETQYF
. TRBJ1-1 15 TRBV18 . TGTGCCAGCTCACCGACCTATGCGGGGGGGACTGAAGCTTTCTTT CASSPTYAGGTEAFF
. TRBJ2-7 17 TRBV5-5 TRBD1 TGTGCCAGCAGCTATAAAATCCCGGGACAGAGCTCCTACGAGCAGTACTTC CASSYKIPGQSSYEQYF
. TRBJ2-7 13 TRBV9 . TGTGCCAGCAGCTCCTCCGGGGGCTACGAGCAGTACTTC CASSSSGGYEQYF
. TRBJ2-7 16 TRBV6-5 TRBD2 TGTGCCAGCAGTTACCAGGTTGCGGGGGGGGCCTACGAGCAGTACTTC CASSYQVAGGAYEQYF
. TRBJ1-3 14 TRBV28 . TGTGCCAGCAGTGGACAACCCTCTGGAAACACCATATATTTT CASSGQPSGNTIYF
. TRBJ1-5 15 TRBV7-9 . TGTGCCAGCAGCTTAGGAGGACATAGCAATCAGCCCCAGCATTTT CASSLGGHSNQPQHF
. TRBJ1-3 15 TRBV6-1 . TGTGCCAGCAGTGAAGTCCCAAGCTCTGGAAACACCATATATTTT CASSEVPSSGNTIYF
. TRBJ1-2 14 TRBV2 TRBD1 TGTGCCAGCCGGACAGGGGTCAGGGGGAATGGCTACACCTTC CASRTGVRGNGYTF
. TRBJ1-4 15 TRBV3-1/TRBV3-2 . TGTGCCAGCAGCCATTCGGGGGGCGAAGACGAAAAACTGTTTTTT CASSHSGGEDEKLFF
. TRBJ2-7 17 TRBV4-2 TRBD1 TGTGCCAGCAGCCAGTGGGACAGGGGGCAGGCAACCTACGAGCAGTACTTC CASSQWDRGQATYEQYF
. TRBJ2-7 17 TRBV7-9 TRBD2 TGTGCCAGCAGCTTAGGGGTTTCTGGGCGCGGGGGCTACGAGCAGTACTTC CASSLGVSGRGGYEQYF
. TRBJ1-5 16 TRBV7-8 . TGTGCCAGCAGCTTAGAGGGTAGACAGGCCGGTCAGCCCCAGCATTTT CASSLEGRQAGQPQHF
. TRBJ2-1 14 TRBV19 TRBD1 TGTGCCAGTAGTACCGGACAGGGAGCCAATGAGCAGTTCTTC CASSTGQGANEQFF
. TRBJ2-7 14 TRBV28 TRBD1 TGTGCCAGCAGTCGGGACAGGGTCTCCTACGAGCAGTACTTC CASSRDRVSYEQYF
. TRBJ2-7 15 TRBV4-2 . TGTGCCAGCAGCCCCCGGGGTGAGGATCCCTACGAGCAGTACTTC CASSPRGEDPYEQYF
. TRBJ1-2 15 TRBV6-1 . TGTGCCAGCAGTGAACCTAGTATCCCCCCTTATGGCTACACCTTC CASSEPSIPPYGYTF
. TRBJ1-1 15 TRBV3-1/TRBV3-2 . TGTGCCAGCAGCCATTGGACAAAGTCGAACACTGAAGCTTTCTTT CASSHWTKSNTEAFF
. TRBJ1-3 16 TRBV5-1 . TGCGCCAGCAGCTTGCCACAGGAGAGCTCTGGAAACACCATATATTTT CASSLPQESSGNTIYF
. TRBJ1-1 12 TRBV12-3/TRBV12-4 TRBD1 TGTGCCAGCAACTTAGACCCAGGGGGAGCTTTCTTT CASNLDPGGAFF